One T cell receptor (beta chain) is described in this entry. Its antigen is undetermined. Per germline, CDR1 DFQATT and CDR2 SNEGSKA (reference sequence). The CDR3 consists of 14 residues. Trimming cost V 7 bases and J 5 bases; bases outside gene matches: 10. This sample is drawn from a study of CD8 T cells in ankylosing spondylitis. Study-level findings and limits: Characteristic of ankylosing spondylitis blood, it appeared, was a TCR beta motif comprising roughly eight highly homologous variants.

Each CDR3 protein gets one entry after TCRdb re-called the 5' RACE reads with MiXCR. The sample lists about 220,000 distinct CDR3 sequences; 7% to 8% were seen once. The clonotype was recovered from a male donor with ankylosing spondylitis. The chain uses TRBV20-1 and TRBJ2-5; the match to TRBD2 covers 10 bases. The sequencing input was blood, either unsorted or a sorted T cell fraction (not recorded which). The CDR3 region is CSGRSGGAGETQYF. CDR3 sequence (DNA): TGCAGTGGCAGGAGCGGGGGGGCTGGGGAGACCCAGTACTTC.